This entry lists 27 T cell receptor beta chains sequenced from one sample in a study of T cell responses to AZD1222 COVID-19 vaccine (dated by TCRdb to the early 2020s). Receptor libraries were prepared by the immunoSEQ multiplex PCR assay. The clones in this table, taken by TCRdb from immuneACCESS, are in-frame only. Not every clone is retained; where verified, under half of the shortfall comes from an unresolved V gene, and the cause of the rest is unknown. This sample is represented by 150,000 or so clones; about 90% of them were singletons. The ten most abundant clones make up over 3% of the sample. Taken with the paper, the label for time point translates to: about 28 days (+/-7) after the second vaccine dose. The sample was peripheral blood, taken 28 days after the second AZD1222 dose. The source is an adult who received the AZD1222 COVID-19 vaccine.

The V and J genes are TRBV2 and TRBJ2-2, with 7 bases fitting TRBD1. Germline loops: CDR1 SNHLY, CDR2 FYNNEI. V gave up 5 bases and J gave up 2 bases; unmatched junction bases: 2. CDR3 size: 14 residues. Here the CDR3 reads CASSRGPNTGELFF. The CDR3 DNA sequence: TGTGCCAGCAGTAGGGGGCCCAACACCGGGGAGCTGTTTTTT.

V gene TRBV7-9 combines with J gene TRBJ1-6; D call uncertain. Germline CDR1 and CDR2: SEHNR and FQNEAQ (reference sequence). The CDR3 is made up of 14 amino acids. V shed 1 base and J shed 14 bases, with 15 bases lying between them. The CDR3 is CASSLVEGPASLHF. The CDR3 region has the DNA TGTGCCAGCAGCTTAGTAGAAGGGCCGGCATCCCTCCACTTT.

The rearrangement uses TRBV5-4 and TRBJ2-3, with 8 positions matching TRBD2. Germline CDR1 reads SGHNT; CDR2 reads YYREEE (reference sequence). The CDR3 runs 14 residues. The J segment lost 4 bases and the V segment lost 4 bases, leaving 5 bases of the junction unmatched. In nucleotides, the CDR3 is TGTGCCAGCAGCGGAGCGGGAGCGCCAGATACGCAGTATTTT. Its protein is CASSGAGAPDTQYF.

The genes are TRBV14 and TRBJ2-3; tentatively, D is TRBD2 (5 bases). This CDR3 is built from 13 residues. Trimming left V 4 bases short and J 2 bases short, with 7 bases between. The germline CDR1 and CDR2 sequences are SGHDN and FVKESK. The CDR3 is CASSRGFTDTQYF. The CDR3 nucleotides read TGTGCCAGCAGCCGAGGGTTCACAGATACGCAGTATTTT. Combining the CDR3 with reference TRBV14 and TRBJ2-3 gives the whole variable domain EAGVTQFPSHSVIEKGQTVTLRCDPISGHDNLYWYRRVMGKEIKFLLHFVKESKQDESGMPNNRFLAERTGGTYSTLKVQPAELEDSGVYFCASSRGFTDTQYFGPGTRLTVL.

The V and J genes are TRBV5-4 and TRBJ2-3, with 10 nucleotides matching TRBD2. Germline V lookup: CDR1 SGHNT, CDR2 YYREEE (reference sequence). The trim removed 4 bases at V and 4 bases at J, leaving 6 bases unmatched. CDR3 size: 15 residues. The CDR3 sequence: CASSPGLAIPDTQYF. As DNA, the CDR3 is TGTGCCAGCAGCCCGGGACTAGCGATCCCAGATACGCAGTATTTT.

The gene calls are TRBV6-6 and TRBJ2-7, with 7 bases fitting TRBD1. The junction had 11 bases not matched to a gene; V was cut back by 3 bases and J by 6 bases. Germline V gives CDR1 MNHNY, CDR2 SVGAGI (reference sequence). The CDR3 runs to 15 residues. The CDR3 DNA sequence: TGTGCCAGCAGTTATTCCCGACAGGGAAGAAGCGAGCAGTACTTC. Protein: CASSYSRQGRSEQYF.

The chain combines TRBV7-2 with TRBJ1-2, with 8 bases fitting TRBD1. The CDR3 runs 14 residues. The J segment lost 8 bases and the V segment lost 5 bases, leaving 10 bases of the junction unmatched. Germline lookup yields CDR1 SGHTA and CDR2 FQGNSA. The chain's CDR3 is CASSEGAGGSGYTF. DNA for the CDR3: TGTGCCAGCAGCGAGGGAGCAGGGGGCTCCGGCTACACCTTC.

The chain joins TRBV24-1 to TRBJ1-2; D is undetermined. The CDR3 spans 12 residues. Trimming stripped 5 bases from V and 2 bases from J, with 5 bases between. Germline V gene lookup returns CDR1 KGHDR and CDR2 SFDVKD. This CDR3 reads CATSAGNYGYTF. The CDR3 DNA is TGTGCCACCAGTGCGGGGAACTATGGCTACACCTTC.

The J gene is TRBJ2-5, the V gene TRBV7-2; 11 bases agree with TRBD2. The CDR3 spans 16 residues. Germline values: CDR1 SGHTA, CDR2 FQGNSA. V shed 1 base and J 6 bases; nucleotides not matched to a gene: 7. The CDR3 loop is CASSLVVAGGGKTQYF. CDR3 DNA sequence: TGTGCCAGCAGCTTAGTAGTAGCGGGAGGGGGAAAGACCCAGTACTTC. Full variable domain (missing parts from reference TRBV7-2 and TRBJ2-5): GAGVSQSPSNKVTEKGKDVELRCDPISGHTALYWYRQSLGQGLEFLIYFQGNSAPDKSGLPSDRFSAERTGGSVSTLTIQRTQQEDSAVYLCASSLVVAGGGKTQYFGPGTRLLVL.

The CDR3: CASRPTDGELFF. CDR3 DNA: TGTGCCAGCAGGCCGACAGACGGGGAGCTGTTTTTT. V usage is TRBV12-3 or TRBV12-4 and J usage is TRBJ2-2; D is perhaps TRBD1 (5 bases). Trimming took 6 bases from V and 7 from J, leaving 9 bases between them. The CDR3 is 12 amino acids.

This rearrangement joins TRBV18 to TRBJ1-5; TRBD1 agrees at 9 bases. After removal of 4 bases from V and 5 bases from J, the junction contained 3 bases not matched to a gene. Per germline, CDR1 KGHSH and CDR2 LQKENI. The CDR3 is 14 residues long. CDR3 DNA sequence: TGTGCCAGCTCACTGGACAGGGGCGATCAGCCCCAGCATTTT. It yields the protein CASSLDRGDQPQHF.

This clone was picked up one time. The chain couples TRBV6-2 or TRBV6-3 to TRBJ2-5, with D perhaps given as TRBD1 or TRBD2 (5 bases each). The CDR3 has 11 residues. CDR1 MNHEY and CDR2 SVGEGT come from the germline V gene. Trimming cost V 2 bases and J 9 bases, with 7 bases left between them. The CDR3 nucleotides read TGTGCCAGCAGTTACGAGGGACCCCAGTACTTC. This gives the protein CASSYEGPQYF.

The V gene is TRBV7-2, the J gene TRBJ2-7; TRBD2 aligns across 12 bases. V gave up 5 bases and J gave up 6 bases; unmatched junction bases: 8. The germline V gene encodes CDR1 SGHTA and CDR2 FQGNSA. The length of the CDR3 is 15 residues. DNA for the CDR3: TGTGCCAGCAGCCCTAGACTAGCGGGAGCCCGCGAGCAGTACTTC. Residues: CASSPRLAGAREQYF.

The chain uses TRBV5-6 and TRBJ2-4, with D perhaps TRBD2 (6 bases). V was clipped by 0 bases and J by 1 base, with 11 bases between them. Germline V gene data show CDR1 as SGHDT and CDR2 as YYEEEE. The CDR3 covers 16 residues. CDR3 residues: CASSLDGGRAKNIQYF. CDR3 DNA sequence: TGTGCCAGCAGCTTGGACGGGGGAAGGGCCAAAAACATTCAGTACTTC. The entire variable domain, with the rest obtained from reference TRBV5-6 and TRBJ2-4, is as follows: DAGVTQSPTHLIKTRGQQVTLRCSPKSGHDTVSWYQQALGQGPQFIFQYYEEEERQRGNFPDRFSGHQFPNYSSELNVNALLLGDSALYLCASSLDGGRAKNIQYFGAGTRLSVL.

This chain joins TRBV7-6 and TRBJ2-3, with 10 bases fitting TRBD1. Germline CDR1 and CDR2: SGHVS and FNYEAQ. The CDR3 is 15 amino acids. The V gene end was trimmed by 3 bases and the J gene end by 4 bases; junction bases not matched to a gene: 4. The CDR3 reads CASSFGQGDADTQYF. CDR3 DNA: TGTGCCAGCAGCTTCGGACAGGGGGATGCAGATACGCAGTATTTT.

The chain combines TRBV25-1 with TRBJ2-3; 8 positions match TRBD1. Per the germline V gene, CDR1 is MGHDK and CDR2 is SYGVNS. The length of the CDR3 is 15 residues. With V trimmed by 3 bases and J by 1 base, 3 bases remained unmatched. CDR3 region: CASSEDRVGTDTQYF. CDR3 nucleotide sequence: TGTGCCAGCAGTGAGGACAGGGTGGGCACAGATACGCAGTATTTT.

This rearrangement joins TRBV9 to TRBJ1-6, with 7 nucleotides matching TRBD1. Trimming cost V 0 bases and J 7 bases; bases outside gene matches: 4. The CDR3 is made up of 15 amino acids. Germline-derived CDR1 and CDR2 are SGDLS and YYNGEE. This chain's CDR3 is CASSVVSTGNSPLHF. CDR3 sequence (DNA): TGTGCCAGCAGCGTAGTGTCGACAGGGAATTCACCCCTCCACTTT.

In this sample, this clone turned up a few times. The V gene is TRBV18, the J gene TRBJ1-5, with a possible D match to TRBD1 (5 bases). V lost 3 bases and J lost 0, with 9 bases in between. CDR3 length: 15 residues. Germline V gene sequence: CDR1 KGHSH, CDR2 LQKENI. CDR3 residues: CASSPAGYSNQPQHF. CDR3 coding DNA: TGTGCCAGCTCACCGGCAGGGTATAGCAATCAGCCCCAGCATTTT.

This chain uses TRBV12-3 or TRBV12-4 with TRBJ2-7, with D unresolved. CDR3 length: 12 residues. Trimming took off 6 bases at V and 2 bases at J, with 8 bases between the two ends. Here the CDR3 reads CASSLSPYEQYF. The DNA of the CDR3 is TGTGCCAGCAGCCTTAGCCCCTACGAGCAGTACTTC.

This clone was found a few times. V gene TRBV19 combines with J gene TRBJ2-1; D perhaps matches TRBD2 (6 bases). The ends were cut back, 6 bases at V and 4 bases at J, with 25 bases in the middle. Germline assignment: CDR1 LNHDA and CDR2 SQIVND (reference sequence). There are 18 residues in the CDR3. The CDR3 loop reads CASSKWGGYGEGYNEQFF. CDR3 in DNA: TGTGCCAGTAGCAAATGGGGAGGCTATGGAGAGGGGTACAATGAGCAGTTCTTC. Full variable domain (outside the CDR3, taken from reference TRBV19 and TRBJ2-1): DGGITQSPKYLFRKEGQNVTLSCEQNLNHDAMYWYRQDPGQGLRLIYYSQIVNDFQKGDIAEGYSVSREKKESFPLTVTSAQKNPTAFYLCASSKWGGYGEGYNEQFFGPGTRLTVL.

This chain links TRBV12-3 or TRBV12-4 with TRBJ1-2; TRBD1 might be the D (5 bases). This CDR3 contains 12 residues. V was pared by 1 base and J by 6 bases, with 6 bases between. The CDR3 spells CASSLGGHGYTF. As DNA, the CDR3 is TGTGCCAGCAGTTTAGGGGGCCATGGCTACACCTTC.

The gene calls are TRBV7-6 and TRBJ2-3; 9 bases map to TRBD1. This CDR3 has 16 amino acids. The V gene's germline CDR1 is SGHVS and CDR2 FNYEAQ. The V gene end was trimmed by 4 bases and the J gene end by 5 bases; junction bases not matched to a gene: 10. In DNA, the CDR3 is TGTGCCAGCAGCTCCATAACAGGGGGCGGGGGAGATACGCAGTATTTT. Translation gives CASSSITGGGGDTQYF. Together with reference TRBV7-6 and TRBJ2-3, the CDR3 gives the full variable domain: GAGVSQSPRYKVTKRGQDVALRCDPISGHVSLYWYRQALGQGPEFLTYFNYEAQQDKSGLPNDRFSAERPEGSISTLTIQRTEQRDSAMYRCASSSITGGGGDTQYFGPGTRLTVL.

The chain uses TRBV20-1 and TRBJ1-1, with D unresolved. The germline V and J ends were trimmed by 3 bases and 5 bases, with 7 bases remaining between them. This CDR3 is 11 amino acids long. CDR1 DFQATT and CDR2 SNEGSKA come from the germline V gene (reference sequence). CDR3 coding DNA: TGCAGTGCTAGTTGGGGTACTGAAGCTTTCTTT. Protein: CSASWGTEAFF.

The V and J genes are TRBV3-1 (or the pseudogene TRBV3-2) and TRBJ1-1; no clear D gene. The CDR3 totals 14 residues. The germline V gene has CDR1 LGHDT and CDR2 YNNKEL (reference sequence). V lost 1 base to trimming and J lost 0 bases, with 6 bases between them. This CDR3 is CASSQGGLNTEAFF. The CDR3 DNA sequence: TGTGCCAGCAGCCAAGGAGGGTTGAACACTGAAGCTTTCTTT.

The chain recombines TRBV30 with TRBJ1-6; D remains unclear. The germline V gene encodes CDR1 GTSNPN and CDR2 SVGIG (reference sequence). The length of the CDR3 is 12 residues. The V end was cut by 5 bases, the J end by 11 bases, with 13 bases between. CDR3 DNA: TGTGCCTGGGGATCGAACGGTACACCCCTCCACTTT. This codes for CAWGSNGTPLHF. Using reference TRBV30 and TRBJ1-6 for the parts outside the CDR3, the full variable domain is SQTIHQWPATLVQPVGSPLSLECTVEGTSNPNLYWYRQAAGRGLQLLFYSVGIGQISSEVPQNLSASRPQDRQFILSSKKLLLSDSGFYLCAWGSNGTPLHFGNGTRLTVT.

This chain connects TRBV27 to TRBJ2-6; D is ambiguous. Trimming shortened V by 5 bases and J by 2 bases, and 1 base separated the two germline ends. CDR1 is MNHEY, CDR2 SMNVEV, per germline (reference sequence). This CDR3 has 12 amino acids. The CDR3 region is CASSAGANVLTF. Here the CDR3 DNA reads TGTGCCAGCAGTGCTGGGGCCAACGTCCTGACTTTC.

This clone has a single count. The gene calls are TRBV4-1 and TRBJ2-7; D uncertain. Germline loops: CDR1 MGHRA, CDR2 YSYEKL. This CDR3 spans 15 amino acids. Deletions cut 0 bases from V and 2 bases from J, with 11 bases between. The CDR3 sequence is CASSQEELDAYEQYF. The CDR3, as DNA: TGCGCCAGCAGCCAAGAGGAACTGGATGCCTACGAGCAGTACTTC.